This T cell receptor beta chain was sequenced during a study of chemoradiotherapy in HPV16-positive cancers. Study at large: A couple of HPV16-positive patients' cells yielded candidate HPV-specific clones and common motifs.

Clones were sequenced by immunoSEQ multiplex PCR, and TCRdb holds only the in-frame ones, with some missing. The sample records about 8,900 clones, 80% to 90% being singletons. Study-wide points: In HPV16-positive patients, HPV-responsive T-cell expansion tracked better recurrence-free survival. Non-HPV-specific T cells did not expand in tumors during treatment, whereas candidate HPV-specific clones and E7-related motifs did. Only a couple of HPV16-positive patients supplied the functional HPV-specificity definition.

CDR3 length: 14 residues. Germline assignment: CDR1 LNHDA and CDR2 SQIVND (reference sequence). V was pared by 4 bases and J by 2 bases, with 11 bases between. With regard to this clone: The antigen is undetermined.

The sequences come from tumor tissue, collected from a patient who underwent chemoradiotherapy. The rearrangement links TRBV19 to TRBJ1-2; D remains unclear. The source of this sequence is a human donor with HPV-associated anogenital cancer. In nucleotides, the CDR3 is TGTGCCAGTAGTAGAGGCGGGGAAAACTATGGCTACACCTTC. Its protein product is CASSRGGENYGYTF.